The sequence of this T cell receptor (beta chain) was determined in a study of blood T cell repertoires in COVID-19 (dated by TCRdb to the early 2020s). Regarding the complete study: The collaborator samples originated in the United States, Italy and Spain and spanned the acute and convalescent phases of COVID-19. The material from the prospective study consisted of cDNA or gDNA derived from T cells, B-cell-depleted T cells, or PBMCs. Subjects who had been exposed to COVID-19, were actively infected with it, or had recovered from it provided the deeply sampled blood TCRbeta repertoires that made up the dataset. The repertoires were released in a freely available public database intended as a resource for research on the immune response to SARS-CoV-2. The samples were drawn from the first 160 participants of the ongoing ImmuneRACE study and from 950 to 1,500 subjects provided by 6 global collaborators. Nearly every sample came with metadata listing a de-identified subject ID, COVID-19 status, age in years and sex. Where available, HLA class I and class II types were obtained from metadata supplied by the sample provider rather than from assay-based typing. The paper as a whole reports these results and caveats: Clinical and demographic metadata were provided uncurated, with the amount varying by source and participant.

In the case of this clone: What this receptor recognizes is not known. No much larger clone is present one base from it, and per-base qualities are unavailable.

The immunoSEQ Assay, a bias-controlled multiplex PCR, was used to amplify TCRbeta CDR3 regions from genomic DNA. Per the authors' processing: Within the assay, amplification of reference gene primers was used to estimate how many nucleated cells each sample contained. Sequence reads were collapsed and filtered to measure the absolute abundance of every unique TCRbeta CDR3 rearrangement. For each sample, productive Simpson clonality was calculated by taking the square root of Simpson's diversity index across productive rearrangements. TCRdb re-hosts the immuneACCESS table, in-frame sequences only. Its copies lack some clones; in the studies checked, an unresolved V gene accounts for under half of them, and the cause for the rest is not known. That table gives V, J and clone size, and the DNA gave D and trimming. The sample table holds around 200,000 clones, of which over 75% were seen once. The biggest ten clones account for 7.4% of the sample.

In the prospective study, participants were about 18 to 100 years old, resided in 20 to 30 geographic areas of the United States, and were enrolled through a virtual design. In the prospective study, participants were assigned to cohorts based on the clinical history participants reported in a screening survey and a study questionnaire. In the prospective study, mobile phlebotomists collected whole blood, serum and a nasopharyngeal or oropharyngeal swab from each participant. Prospective study participants could optionally give additional blood draws and questionnaires over an approximately 2-month period. Before DNA extraction, blood samples from the prospective study were shipped at room temperature or frozen. Based on the germline V gene, the CDR1 and CDR2 sequences are MDHEN and SYDVKM. Taken from cysteine to phenylalanine, the CDR3 has 15 residues. Of the read, only the CDR3 DNA is kept; its 45 bases are in frame from base 1. Ends trimmed: V by 6 bases, J by 0 bases; bases unmatched to a gene: 6.

This sequence originates from a woman aged 40 to 50 with acute COVID-19. The sample was PBMCs or T cells enriched from blood (not recorded which). This receptor chain uses TRBV28 and TRBJ2-7; 9 central nucleotides agree with TRBD1. The sequenced DNA: TGTGCCAGCAGGGGACAGGGCAGGGGCTCCTACGAGCAGTACTTC. Its coded protein is CASRGQGRGSYEQYF.